Shown below are 24 T cell receptor beta chains from a single sample sequenced in a study of T cell responses to AZD1222 COVID-19 vaccine. Some clones are missing from TCRdb's copy, which holds only in-frame ones; the method was immunoSEQ multiplex PCR. The top ten clones hold approximately 2.3% of a sample with roughly 140,000 clones, more than 70% of them seen once. The sample consisted of peripheral blood, taken on day 0 of AZD1222 vaccination. The receptors were gathered from an adult in good health.

The J gene is TRBJ2-5, the V gene TRBV25-1, with D unresolved. Deletions cut 1 base from V and 7 bases from J, with 13 bases between. The CDR3 loop spans 14 amino acids. Germline V gene data show CDR1 as MGHDK and CDR2 as SYGVNS. CDR3: CASSESRPPMTQYF. CDR3 coding DNA: TGTGCCAGCAGTGAATCTCGACCTCCCATGACCCAGTACTTC.

The chain is built from TRBV6-6 and TRBJ1-2; a weak D match, TRBD1 (6 bases). Trimming took 4 bases from V and 6 from J, leaving 9 bases between them. The CDR3 has 12 amino acids. The germline gives CDR1 MNHNY, CDR2 SVGAGI (reference sequence). CDR3 protein: CASSFRQDGYTF. The CDR3 DNA reads TGTGCCAGCAGTTTCAGACAGGATGGCTACACCTTC.

This clone was counted a single time. V gene TRBV23-1 combines with J gene TRBJ1-2; no definite D call. TRBV23-1 is an ORF; its function is uncertain. Trimming took 4 bases from V and 8 from J, leaving 8 bases between them. CDR3 length: 11 amino acids. Written as DNA, the CDR3 is TGCGCCAGCAGTCCGGGCAGCGGCTACACCTTC. Translating gives CASSPGSGYTF.

This clone was observed a single time. J is TRBJ2-1 and V is TRBV7-8, with 7 bases that match TRBD2. Germline CDR1 is SGHVS and CDR2 is FQNEAQ. With V trimmed by 1 base and J by 3 bases, 3 bases remained unmatched. CDR3 length: 15 residues. The CDR3 reads CASSLVRGSYNEQFF. The CDR3 nucleotides are TGTGCCAGCAGCTTAGTCCGCGGGAGCTACAATGAGCAGTTCTTC.

The V and J genes are TRBV6-5 and TRBJ1-3; D perhaps matches TRBD1 (5 bases). The CDR3 consists of 13 residues. Trimming shortened V by 7 bases and J by 3 bases, and 10 bases separated the two germline ends. Germline-derived CDR1 and CDR2 are MNHEY and SVGAGI. CDR3 residues: CASKRGGGNTIYF. In DNA form, the CDR3 reads TGTGCCAGCAAGAGGGGAGGTGGAAACACCATATATTTT.

The chain carries TRBV6-5 and TRBJ2-7; D is possibly TRBD1 or TRBD2 (5 bases each). The CDR3 runs to 14 residues. The germline V gene has CDR1 MNHEY and CDR2 SVGAGI. Trimming cost V 7 bases and J 0 bases, with 13 bases left between them. CDR3: CASTPGPNSYEQYF. In DNA form, the CDR3 reads TGTGCCAGCACCCCGGGACCGAACTCCTACGAGCAGTACTTC.

The chain uses TRBV6-5 and TRBJ1-5, with TRBD1 matching over 9 bases. The germline gives CDR1 MNHEY, CDR2 SVGAGI. The trim removed 4 bases at V and 1 base at J, leaving 5 bases unmatched. CDR3 size: 16 residues. This CDR3 is CASSWTGVWSNQPQHF. CDR3 DNA sequence: TGTGCCAGCAGTTGGACAGGGGTTTGGAGCAATCAGCCCCAGCATTTT.

This sequence joins TRBV6-2 or TRBV6-3 and TRBJ2-1; 7 bases agree with TRBD1. CDR1 is MNHEY and CDR2 is SVGEGT in the germline V gene. V shed 4 bases and J 0 bases; nucleotides not matched to a gene: 0. The CDR3 runs to 14 residues. In DNA, the CDR3 is TGTGCCAGCAGTTGGGACAGCTCCTACAATGAGCAGTTCTTC. Translation gives CASSWDSSYNEQFF.

The chain recombines TRBV7-2 with TRBJ2-7; TRBD2 agrees at 9 bases. The ends lost 6 bases at V and 5 bases at J; junction bases unmatched: 5. CDR3 length equals 13 residues. Looked up from germline, CDR1 is SGHTA and CDR2 is FQGNSA. Here the CDR3 DNA reads TGTGCCAGCAGATCTAGCGGGATGCACGAGCAGTACTTC. This encodes CASRSSGMHEQYF.

The V gene is TRBV5-4, the J gene TRBJ2-1; 8 positions agree with TRBD2. The J segment lost 2 bases and the V segment lost 4 bases, leaving 5 bases of the junction unmatched. Per the germline V gene, CDR1 is SGHNT and CDR2 is YYREEE (reference sequence). The length of the CDR3 is 15 residues. For the CDR3, the DNA is TGTGCCAGCAGCGGAAGCGGGGGAACCTACAATGAGCAGTTCTTC. It specifies CASSGSGGTYNEQFF.

V is TRBV19 and J is TRBJ2-1, with TRBD2 matching over 9 bases. The germline CDR1 and CDR2 sequences are LNHDA and SQIVND (reference sequence). V dropped 4 bases and J dropped 0; count of bases not matched to a gene: 16. The CDR3 runs to 20 residues. The CDR3 nucleotides are TGTGCCAGTAGTAGACAATGGAGGCGGGAGGGCCTCAGCTCCTACAATGAGCAGTTCTTC. As protein: CASSRQWRREGLSSYNEQFF.

In its sample, this clone was seen a few times. The chain is built from TRBV3-1 (or the pseudogene TRBV3-2) and TRBJ2-3, with 7 bases lining up with TRBD1. The ends lost 4 bases at V and 2 bases at J; junction bases unmatched: 6. The CDR3 contains 15 residues. Germline V CDR1 and CDR2: LGHDT, YNNKEL (reference sequence). Written as DNA, the CDR3 is TGTGCCAGCAGCCCGACAGGGATGGTCACAGATACGCAGTATTTT. The encoded protein is CASSPTGMVTDTQYF.

This chain links TRBV15 with TRBJ2-5; 9 bases agree with TRBD1. This CDR3 has 17 residues. V lost 1 base, J lost 4 bases, and 10 bases stayed unmatched. The V gene's germline CDR1 is LNHNV and CDR2 YYDKDF (reference sequence). The CDR3 region is CATSRGGTGGVRETQYF. As DNA, the CDR3 is TGTGCCACCAGCAGAGGCGGAACAGGGGGCGTGAGAGAGACCCAGTACTTC.

The sample holds many counts of this clone. V usage is TRBV10-3 and J usage is TRBJ2-1; 10 bases map to TRBD1. The CDR3 sequence is 12 residues long. The germline V gene has CDR1 ENHRY and CDR2 SYGVKD. Trimming at V came to 9 bases and at J to 8 bases, leaving 4 bases not matched to a gene. CDR3 loop: CAMGTGDDEQFF. CDR3 nucleotides: TGTGCCATGGGGACAGGGGACGATGAGCAGTTCTTC.

V and J are TRBV7-3 and TRBJ2-1; 7 nucleotides match TRBD2. The CDR3 extends over 20 amino acids. Germline V gene sequence: CDR1 SGHTA, CDR2 FQGTGA. The V segment lost 5 bases and the J segment 0 bases; nucleotides outside the gene matches: 19. DNA of the CDR3: TGTGCCAGCAGCCTAAACCCCCACCCGGTTACTAGCGACTCCTACAATGAGCAGTTCTTC. The encoded protein is CASSLNPHPVTSDSYNEQFF.

A single count supports this clone. The chain couples TRBV6-2 or TRBV6-3 to TRBJ2-1, with 14 bases lining up with TRBD2. CDR1 is MNHEY, CDR2 SVGEGT, per germline. This CDR3 is built from 16 residues. After removal of 5 bases from V and 4 bases from J, the junction contained 4 bases not matched to a gene. This chain's CDR3 is CASSPRTSGRYNEQFF. In nucleotides, the CDR3 is TGTGCCAGCAGTCCACGGACTAGCGGGAGGTACAATGAGCAGTTCTTC.

V gene TRBV19 combines with J gene TRBJ2-1; tentative D call: TRBD2 (6 bases). Per the germline V gene, CDR1 is LNHDA and CDR2 is SQIVND (reference sequence). The CDR3 loop spans 13 amino acids. V gave up 4 bases and J gave up 7 bases, with 11 bases separating them. The CDR3 here is CASSRLRGNEQFF. CDR3 bases: TGTGCCAGTAGTAGGCTCCGGGGGAATGAGCAGTTCTTC.

The rearrangement joins TRBV5-1 to TRBJ2-1; 7 positions match TRBD2. Trimming cost V 6 bases and J 0 bases; bases outside gene matches: 6. The CDR3 has 15 residues. Per germline, CDR1 SGHRS and CDR2 YFSETQ. CDR3: CASNPAGSSYNEQFF. CDR3 DNA: TGCGCCAGCAACCCAGCGGGGAGCTCCTACAATGAGCAGTTCTTC. The full variable domain, rest sourced from reference TRBV5-1 and TRBJ2-1, is KAGVTQTPRYLIKTRGQQVTLSCSPISGHRSVSWYQQTPGQGLQFLFEYFSETQRNKGNFPGRFSGRQFSNSRSEMNVSTLELGDSALYLCASNPAGSSYNEQFFGPGTRLTVL.

The rearrangement joins TRBV30 to TRBJ1-2; possible D gene TRBD1, 6 bases. The CDR3 has 13 residues. Germline lookup yields CDR1 GTSNPN and CDR2 SVGIG (reference sequence). Trimming shortened V by 4 bases and J by 3 bases, and 12 bases separated the two germline ends. CDR3 DNA sequence: TGTGCCTGGACCGAGGGGGGATACTATGGCTACACCTTC. Translating gives CAWTEGGYYGYTF.

The chain has TRBV4-3 and TRBJ1-6, with 9 bases identical to TRBD1. The CDR3 totals 17 residues. Germline CDR1 is LGHNA and CDR2 is YSLEER. Trimming removed 0 bases from V and 10 bases from J; junction bases left unmatched: 10. The CDR3 reads CASSQDTGGSNPSPLHF. The CDR3 coding sequence is TGCGCCAGCAGCCAAGACACAGGGGGCAGCAATCCCTCACCCCTCCACTTT.

This clone was recorded only once. The chain links TRBV3-1 (or the pseudogene TRBV3-2) to TRBJ2-5, with D unresolved. The CDR3 contains 14 residues. In germline, CDR1 is LGHDT, CDR2 YNNKEL (reference sequence). V was trimmed by 0 bases and J by 5 bases, leaving 10 bases between them. The CDR3 DNA is TGTGCCAGCAGCCAAGATCTCTGGCGGGAGACCCAGTACTTC. Translating gives CASSQDLWRETQYF.

The chain is built from TRBV19 and TRBJ2-1, with 8 bases identical to TRBD1. The CDR3 length is 16 residues. V lost 2 bases and J lost 4; bases outside the gene matches: 7. The germline V gene encodes CDR1 LNHDA and CDR2 SQIVND (reference sequence). CDR3 loop: CASSIYGTGSYNEQFF. The DNA of the CDR3 is TGTGCCAGTAGTATATACGGGACAGGTTCATACAATGAGCAGTTCTTC.

J is TRBJ2-3 and V is TRBV25-1; TRBD1 agrees at 11 bases. After removal of 3 bases from V and 6 bases from J, the junction contained 8 bases not matched to a gene. The CDR3 covers 16 residues. Looked up from germline, CDR1 is MGHDK and CDR2 is SYGVNS. The DNA for the CDR3 is TGTGCCAGCAGTGATCCGGACAGGGGGCTCGGGGATACGCAGTATTTT. Its translation is CASSDPDRGLGDTQYF.

This chain links TRBV28 with TRBJ2-1; no firm D call. Deletions cut 6 bases from V and 9 bases from J, with 18 bases between. Germline CDR1 reads MDHEN; CDR2 reads SYDVKM. This CDR3 is built from 14 residues. The CDR3 region has the DNA TGTGCCAGCAGCCCAACAGCACACCGCCCTGAGCAGTTCTTC. Translated, it gives CASSPTAHRPEQFF.